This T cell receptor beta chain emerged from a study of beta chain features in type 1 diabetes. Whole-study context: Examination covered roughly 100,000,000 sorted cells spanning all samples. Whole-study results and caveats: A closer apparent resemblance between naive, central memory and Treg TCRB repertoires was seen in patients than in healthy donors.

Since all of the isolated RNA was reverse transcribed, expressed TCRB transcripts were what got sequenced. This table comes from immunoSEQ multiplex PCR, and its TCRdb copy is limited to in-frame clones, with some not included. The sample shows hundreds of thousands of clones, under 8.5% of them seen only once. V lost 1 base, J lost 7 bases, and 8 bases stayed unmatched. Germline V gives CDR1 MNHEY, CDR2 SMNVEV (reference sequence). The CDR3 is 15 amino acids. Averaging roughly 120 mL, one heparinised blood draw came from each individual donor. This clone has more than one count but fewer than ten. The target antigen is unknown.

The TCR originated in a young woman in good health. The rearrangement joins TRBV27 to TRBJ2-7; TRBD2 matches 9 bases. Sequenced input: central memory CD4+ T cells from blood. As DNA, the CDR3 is TGTGCCAGCAGTTTATACAGCGGGAGGTTGGGTGAGCAGTACTTC. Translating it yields CASSLYSGRLGEQYF.